Sequencing of this T cell receptor (beta chain) was carried out in a study of T-cell reconstitution after alpha-beta-depleted transplantation in children. The TCRbeta library incorporated unique molecular identifiers. TCRdb analysed the PCR reads with MiXCR anew, one entry per CDR3 protein. The sample lists about 980,000 distinct CDR3 sequences, about 29% seen once, with more than 25% in the top ten. Study-wide results and caveats: Some patients' high day-60 TCRbeta diversity was traced to surviving recipient T cells and thymic progenitors. Expanded graft clones, several hundred of them, were reportedly the source of alpha-beta T cells about two months after transplant.

Concerning this clonotype itself: Its antigen remains unknown.

This specimen consisted of PBMCs, mostly from graft donor cells, obtained 360 days after TCRalphabeta/CD19-depleted stem cell transplant. The receptor comes from a boy less than two years old who had a stem cell transplant for SCID, so the T cells may come from the graft donor.

The CDR3 nucleotides are TGTGCCAGCAGTTCAAGGGCCCCCTACAATGAGCAGTTCTTC. Protein product: CASSSRAPYNEQFF. This chain links TRBV11-1 with TRBJ2-1; D is uncertain. The CDR3 length is 14 residues. V was clipped by 6 bases and J by 2 bases, with 11 bases between them. CDR1 and CDR2 (germline): SGHAT, FQDESV (reference sequence).